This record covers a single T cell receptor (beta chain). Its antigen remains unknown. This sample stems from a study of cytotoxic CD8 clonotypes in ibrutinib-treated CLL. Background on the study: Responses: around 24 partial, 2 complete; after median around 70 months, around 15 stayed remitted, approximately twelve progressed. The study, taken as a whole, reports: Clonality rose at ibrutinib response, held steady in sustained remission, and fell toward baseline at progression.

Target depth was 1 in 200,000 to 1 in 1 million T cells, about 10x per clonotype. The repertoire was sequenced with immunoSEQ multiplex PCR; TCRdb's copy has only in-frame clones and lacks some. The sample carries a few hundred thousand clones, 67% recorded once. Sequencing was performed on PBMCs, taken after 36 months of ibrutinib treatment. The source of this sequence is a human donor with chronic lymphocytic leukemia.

The CDR3 region is CASSPHRIANYGYTF. The CDR3, as DNA: TGTGCCAGCAGCCCGCACAGGATTGCTAACTATGGCTACACCTTC. The V and J genes are TRBV9 and TRBJ1-2, with a weak D call TRBD1 (5 bases). The CDR3 has 15 amino acids. V was shortened by 4 bases and J by 0 bases, with 13 bases between the two germline ends. Germline V gene lookup returns CDR1 SGDLS and CDR2 YYNGEE.